This T cell receptor (beta chain) was retrieved from a study of shared clonotypes between healthy human individuals. Whole-study results and caveats: Shared clonotypes: about 5% naive CD4, 3% to 3.5% naive CD8, under 2.5% memory CD4, 0.4% to 0.5% memory CD8.

Naivety among CD8 cells was defined by CD45RO negativity and positive CCR7 selection, thereby excluding terminally differentiated effector memory CD45RA+ cells. The donor population consisted of healthy HIV-negative adults with no recent acute infections or vaccinations. As concerns this clone: Its antigen is not known.

The repertoire was sequenced with immunoSEQ multiplex PCR; TCRdb's copy has only in-frame clones and lacks some. Here the sample spans millions of clones, roughly 91% being singletons. The sequence was obtained from a man between 18 and 29 years old in good health. Some clones in this sample may be carry-over from other donors' samples. The specimen sequenced was naive CD8+ T cells from PBMCs.

CDR3 residues: CASSYTGTSSPETQYF. The CDR3 coding sequence is TGTGCCAGCAGCTACACCGGGACTAGCTCCCCAGAGACCCAGTACTTC. The chain employs TRBV7-9 and TRBJ2-5, with TRBD2 matching 9 bases. The germline V gene encodes CDR1 SEHNR and CDR2 FQNEAQ (reference sequence). The CDR3 spans 16 residues. After removal of 4 bases from V and 4 bases from J, the junction contained 10 bases not matched to a gene.